Listed below are T cell receptor beta chains from one sample, sequenced in a study of blood T cell repertoires in COVID-19. Profiling relied on immunoSEQ multiplex PCR, and the TCRdb table lists in-frame clones only, not all of them. The sample shows about 140,000 clones, roughly 85% of them seen only once. Sample: peripheral blood. The source of these receptors is a man aged 45 to 65 with acute or convalescent COVID-19. Each CDR3 is given with its conserved first and last residue. The D gene is left open where the match is weak. Only some rows state a clone size, as once, few, many or a class for expanded clones.

v_gene: TRBV5-1; abundance: few; d_gene: TRBD2; j_gene: TRBJ2-7; CDR3aa: CASSLAGGDYEQYF; CDR3nt: TGCGCCAGCAGCTTGGCGGGGGGAGATTACGAGCAGTACTTC
v_gene: TRBV5-1; abundance: NA; d_gene: TRBD1; j_gene: TRBJ2-1; CDR3aa: CASSLRPRDRESRLPYNEQFF; CDR3nt: TGCGCCAGCAGCTTGCGTCCCCGGGACAGGGAATCGAGGTTGCCCTACAATGAGCAGTTCTTC
v_gene: TRBV5-1; abundance: NA; d_gene: TRBD2; j_gene: TRBJ2-5; CDR3aa: CASSLVAGLEQETQYF; CDR3nt: TGCGCCAGCAGCTTGGTAGCGGGTCTGGAGCAAGAGACCCAGTACTTC
v_gene: TRBV5-1; abundance: NA; d_gene: TRBD2; j_gene: TRBJ2-1; CDR3aa: CASSSRLAAYNEQFF; CDR3nt: TGCGCCAGCAGCTCGAGACTAGCGGCGTACAATGAGCAGTTCTTC
v_gene: TRBV7-2; abundance: NA; d_gene: NA; j_gene: TRBJ1-1; CDR3aa: CASRLGHQNTEAFF; CDR3nt: TGTGCCAGCAGGTTAGGACACCAGAACACTGAAGCTTTCTTT
v_gene: TRBV5-1; abundance: NA; d_gene: NA; j_gene: TRBJ2-1; CDR3aa: CASSHQGDEQFF; CDR3nt: TGCGCCAGCAGCCATCAGGGCGATGAGCAGTTCTTC
v_gene: TRBV29-1; abundance: NA; d_gene: NA; j_gene: TRBJ2-5; CDR3aa: CSGGTAPETQYF; CDR3nt: TGCAGCGGTGGGACTGCTCCGGAGACCCAGTACTTC
v_gene: TRBV11-3; abundance: NA; d_gene: NA; j_gene: TRBJ1-1; CDR3aa: CASSPRGGAHPTEAFF; CDR3nt: TGTGCCAGCAGCCCAAGAGGGGGGGCGCATCCTACTGAAGCTTTCTTT
v_gene: TRBV3-1/TRBV3-2; abundance: few; d_gene: TRBD2; j_gene: TRBJ2-7; CDR3aa: CASSQPATSGNYEQYF; CDR3nt: TGTGCCAGCAGCCAGCCCGCCACTAGCGGAAACTACGAGCAGTACTTC
v_gene: TRBV3-1/TRBV3-2; abundance: NA; d_gene: NA; j_gene: TRBJ2-5; CDR3aa: CASSQGAGAQETQYF; CDR3nt: TGTGCCAGCAGCCAAGGTGCGGGGGCTCAAGAGACCCAGTACTTC
v_gene: TRBV4-1; abundance: NA; d_gene: NA; j_gene: TRBJ2-7; CDR3aa: CASSITSSYEQYF; CDR3nt: TGCGCCAGCAGTATTACAAGCTCCTACGAGCAGTACTTC
v_gene: TRBV19; abundance: NA; d_gene: NA; j_gene: TRBJ2-1; CDR3aa: CASREGLGADEQFF; CDR3nt: TGTGCCAGTAGGGAGGGCCTGGGTGCCGATGAGCAGTTCTTC
v_gene: TRBV7-9; abundance: once; d_gene: TRBD1; j_gene: TRBJ2-7; CDR3aa: CASSSSGTGSYEQYF; CDR3nt: TGTGCCAGCAGCTCATCCGGGACAGGGTCCTACGAGCAGTACTTC
v_gene: TRBV5-1; abundance: once; d_gene: TRBD2; j_gene: TRBJ2-7; CDR3aa: CASTLAGGSYEQYF; CDR3nt: TGCGCCAGCACCCTAGCGGGGGGATCCTACGAGCAGTACTTC
v_gene: TRBV3-1/TRBV3-2; abundance: NA; d_gene: NA; j_gene: TRBJ1-2; CDR3aa: CASSQSLGGVNYGYTF; CDR3nt: TGTGCCAGCAGCCAATCCCTTGGAGGGGTCAACTATGGCTACACCTTC
v_gene: TRBV30; abundance: NA; d_gene: NA; j_gene: TRBJ2-7; CDR3aa: CAWSDGTTSSYEQYF; CDR3nt: TGTGCCTGGAGCGACGGGACAACTAGCTCCTACGAGCAGTACTTC
v_gene: TRBV9; abundance: NA; d_gene: TRBD2; j_gene: TRBJ2-1; CDR3aa: CASSAGGTSGYNEQFF; CDR3nt: TGTGCTAGCAGCGCGGGGGGGACTAGCGGTTACAATGAGCAGTTCTTC
v_gene: TRBV6-2/TRBV6-3; abundance: few; d_gene: NA; j_gene: TRBJ2-7; CDR3aa: CASSYSSQPPLVEQYF; CDR3nt: TGTGCCAGCAGTTACTCGAGCCAGCCTCCCCTAGTAGAGCAGTACTTC
v_gene: TRBV7-9; abundance: NA; d_gene: NA; j_gene: TRBJ1-1; CDR3aa: CASLGLSPNTEAFF; CDR3nt: TGTGCCAGCCTGGGACTCTCCCCGAACACTGAAGCTTTCTTT
v_gene: TRBV6-5; abundance: NA; d_gene: NA; j_gene: TRBJ2-7; CDR3aa: CASSYSASYEQYF; CDR3nt: TGTGCCAGCAGTTACTCAGCATCCTACGAGCAGTACTTC
v_gene: TRBV12-3/TRBV12-4; abundance: NA; d_gene: TRBD1; j_gene: TRBJ1-5; CDR3aa: CASSPRTGWSQHF; CDR3nt: TGTGCCAGCAGTCCCCGGACAGGGTGGTCCCAGCATTTT
v_gene: TRBV27; abundance: NA; d_gene: TRBD1; j_gene: TRBJ1-5; CDR3aa: CASSRRDRGPSNNQPQHF; CDR3nt: TGTGCCAGCAGTCGCCGGGACAGGGGACCCTCAAACAATCAGCCCCAGCATTTT
v_gene: TRBV6-5; abundance: NA; d_gene: TRBD1; j_gene: TRBJ2-5; CDR3aa: CASTHRDRGKETQYF; CDR3nt: TGTGCCAGCACACACCGGGACAGGGGAAAAGAGACCCAGTACTTC
v_gene: TRBV10-2; abundance: NA; d_gene: TRBD1; j_gene: TRBJ2-1; CDR3aa: CASRTGQGAGNEQFF; CDR3nt: TGCGCCAGCAGAACCGGACAGGGGGCGGGGAATGAGCAGTTCTTC
v_gene: TRBV5-1; abundance: NA; d_gene: TRBD1; j_gene: TRBJ1-1; CDR3aa: CASSRTGTVNTEAFF; CDR3nt: TGCGCCAGCAGCCGGACCGGGACAGTGAACACTGAAGCTTTCTTT
v_gene: TRBV19; abundance: few; d_gene: NA; j_gene: TRBJ1-5; CDR3aa: CASSDPRATQHF; CDR3nt: TGTGCCAGTAGTGACCCCAGGGCGACCCAGCATTTT
v_gene: TRBV11-3; abundance: NA; d_gene: NA; j_gene: TRBJ2-1; CDR3aa: CASSLWAGAGNEQFF; CDR3nt: TGTGCCAGCAGCTTATGGGCAGGGGCGGGCAATGAGCAGTTCTTC
v_gene: TRBV27; abundance: NA; d_gene: TRBD1; j_gene: TRBJ1-5; CDR3aa: CASSFYRGMSNQPQHF; CDR3nt: TGTGCCAGCAGTTTCTACAGGGGTATGAGCAATCAGCCCCAGCATTTT
v_gene: TRBV7-9; abundance: NA; d_gene: NA; j_gene: TRBJ2-7; CDR3aa: CASSSGRDEQYF; CDR3nt: TGTGCCAGCAGCTCCGGCAGGGACGAGCAGTACTTC
v_gene: TRBV6-5; abundance: once; d_gene: TRBD1; j_gene: TRBJ1-5; CDR3aa: CASSRTGYSNQPQHF; CDR3nt: TGTGCCAGCAGTAGGACAGGCTATAGCAATCAGCCCCAGCATTTT
v_gene: TRBV3-1/TRBV3-2; abundance: NA; d_gene: NA; j_gene: TRBJ2-2; CDR3aa: CASSQEGLGAGELFF; CDR3nt: TGTGCCAGCAGCCAGGAAGGACTGGGCGCCGGGGAGCTGTTTTTT
v_gene: TRBV19; abundance: NA; d_gene: TRBD2; j_gene: TRBJ2-1; CDR3aa: CASSKIAGGYNEQFF; CDR3nt: TGTGCCAGTAGCAAAATAGCGGGAGGTTACAATGAGCAGTTCTTC
v_gene: TRBV11-1; abundance: NA; d_gene: TRBD2; j_gene: TRBJ2-2; CDR3aa: CASSFIAGADTGELFF; CDR3nt: TGTGCCAGCAGCTTTATAGCGGGAGCGGACACCGGGGAGCTGTTTTTT
v_gene: TRBV23-1; abundance: NA; d_gene: TRBD1; j_gene: TRBJ1-1; CDR3aa: CASSQWGQGEITEAFF; CDR3nt: TGCGCCAGCAGTCAATGGGGACAGGGGGAAATTACTGAAGCTTTCTTT
v_gene: TRBV5-1; abundance: NA; d_gene: NA; j_gene: TRBJ1-1; CDR3aa: CASSLVPGETEAFF; CDR3nt: TGCGCCAGCAGCTTGGTCCCGGGGGAGACTGAAGCTTTCTTT
v_gene: TRBV6-1; abundance: NA; d_gene: TRBD2; j_gene: TRBJ2-2; CDR3aa: CASSERLAGEAGELFF; CDR3nt: TGTGCCAGCAGTGAACGTCTAGCGGGAGAGGCCGGGGAGCTGTTTTTT
v_gene: TRBV7-2; abundance: NA; d_gene: NA; j_gene: TRBJ2-7; CDR3aa: CASSSNWISGTYEQYF; CDR3nt: TGTGCCAGCAGCTCAAACTGGATTTCGGGTACTTACGAGCAGTACTTC
v_gene: TRBV3-1/TRBV3-2; abundance: NA; d_gene: NA; j_gene: TRBJ2-3; CDR3aa: CASSPNPTDTQYF; CDR3nt: TGTGCCAGCAGCCCTAATCCCACAGATACGCAGTATTTT
v_gene: TRBV7-9; abundance: NA; d_gene: TRBD2; j_gene: TRBJ2-2; CDR3aa: CASSPSGGYTGELFF; CDR3nt: TGTGCCAGCAGCCCTAGCGGGGGTTACACCGGGGAGCTGTTTTTT
v_gene: TRBV19; abundance: NA; d_gene: TRBD1; j_gene: TRBJ1-2; CDR3aa: CASTAPRDRTNYGYTF; CDR3nt: TGTGCCAGTACCGCCCCGAGGGACAGAACTAACTATGGCTACACCTTC
v_gene: TRBV20-1; abundance: few; d_gene: NA; j_gene: TRBJ1-5; CDR3aa: CSASSGSNQPQHF; CDR3nt: TGCAGTGCTAGTAGCGGGAGCAATCAGCCCCAGCATTTT
v_gene: TRBV27; abundance: NA; d_gene: TRBD1; j_gene: TRBJ1-3; CDR3aa: CASSLVDRGLSCGNTIYF; CDR3nt: TGTGCCAGCAGTTTGGTGGACAGGGGCTTGTCGTGTGGAAACACCATATATTTT
v_gene: TRBV9; abundance: NA; d_gene: NA; j_gene: TRBJ2-1; CDR3aa: CASSLWGDSGSGEQFF; CDR3nt: TGTGCCAGCAGCCTCTGGGGGGACTCCGGATCTGGTGAGCAGTTCTTC
v_gene: TRBV27; abundance: once; d_gene: NA; j_gene: TRBJ2-7; CDR3aa: CASSFQGWNLFEQYF; CDR3nt: TGTGCCAGCAGTTTCCAGGGGTGGAACCTATTCGAGCAGTACTTC
v_gene: TRBV19; abundance: NA; d_gene: TRBD1; j_gene: TRBJ1-2; CDR3aa: CASKGTDTSYGYTF; CDR3nt: TGTGCCAGTAAGGGGACAGACACGAGCTATGGCTACACCTTC
v_gene: TRBV3-1/TRBV3-2; abundance: NA; d_gene: TRBD1; j_gene: TRBJ1-2; CDR3aa: CASSPRIRDRGPRGYTF; CDR3nt: TGTGCCAGCAGCCCAAGGATCCGGGACAGGGGGCCAAGAGGCTACACCTTC
v_gene: TRBV20-1; abundance: once; d_gene: NA; j_gene: TRBJ1-2; CDR3aa: CSASTDYGYTF; CDR3nt: TGCAGTGCTAGTACGGACTATGGCTACACCTTC
v_gene: TRBV2; abundance: NA; d_gene: NA; j_gene: TRBJ2-2; CDR3aa: CASSEWEAGELFF; CDR3nt: TGTGCCAGCAGTGAGTGGGAGGCCGGGGAGCTGTTTTTT